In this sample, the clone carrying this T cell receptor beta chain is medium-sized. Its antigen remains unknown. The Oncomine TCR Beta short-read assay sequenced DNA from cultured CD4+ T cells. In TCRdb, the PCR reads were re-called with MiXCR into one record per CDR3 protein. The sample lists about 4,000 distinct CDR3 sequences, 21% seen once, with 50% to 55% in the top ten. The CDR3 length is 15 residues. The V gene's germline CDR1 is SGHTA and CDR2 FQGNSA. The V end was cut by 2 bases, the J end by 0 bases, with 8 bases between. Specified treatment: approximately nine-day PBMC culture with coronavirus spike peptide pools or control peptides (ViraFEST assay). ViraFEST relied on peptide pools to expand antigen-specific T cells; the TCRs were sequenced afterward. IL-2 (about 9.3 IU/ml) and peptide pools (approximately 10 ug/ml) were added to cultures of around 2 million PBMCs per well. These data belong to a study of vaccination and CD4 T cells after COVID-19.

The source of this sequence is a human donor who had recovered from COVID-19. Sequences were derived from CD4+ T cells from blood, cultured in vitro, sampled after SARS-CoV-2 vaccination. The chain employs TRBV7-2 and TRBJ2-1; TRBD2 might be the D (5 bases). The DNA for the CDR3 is TGTGCCAGCAGCTTATCGGGGAGCTCCTACAATGAGCAGTTCTTC. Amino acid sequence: CASSLSGSSYNEQFF.